The 14 T cell receptor beta chains listed next were all sequenced from one sample in a study of CD8 T cells in ankylosing spondylitis. TCRdb re-called the 5' RACE reads through MiXCR, storing one row per CDR3 protein. The sample holds roughly 130,000 distinct CDR3 sequences, around 7% seen once. What was sequenced was blood, either unsorted or a sorted T cell fraction (not recorded which). These receptors originate from a male donor with ankylosing spondylitis or in good health (not recorded which).

In its sample, this clonotype was seen a few times. This rearrangement joins TRBV5-1 to TRBJ2-7; D remains ambiguous. Trimming shortened V by 5 bases and J by 1 base, and 10 bases separated the two germline ends. The CDR3 has 13 residues. Looked up from germline, CDR1 is SGHRS and CDR2 is YFSETQ. Here the CDR3 reads CASSDGPSYEQYF. CDR3 nucleotide sequence: TGCGCCAGCAGTGATGGACCTTCCTACGAGCAGTACTTC.

In this sample, this clonotype turned up many times. The chain is built from TRBV6-5 and TRBJ2-2; TRBD2 aligns across 12 bases. V gave up 3 bases and J gave up 0 bases; unmatched junction bases: 2. There are 17 residues in the CDR3. The germline V gene encodes CDR1 MNHEY and CDR2 SVGAGI. The CDR3 nucleotides read TGTGCCAGCAGTTATAGGACTAGCGGGACGAACACCGGGGAGCTGTTTTTT. Encoded protein: CASSYRTSGTNTGELFF.

The chain is built from TRBV20-1 and TRBJ1-6; D gene unclear. Looked up from germline, CDR1 is DFQATT and CDR2 is SNEGSKA (reference sequence). This CDR3 has 15 amino acids. V was cut by 0 bases and J by 4 bases, with 10 bases left in between. The CDR3 region is CSARDKGSYNSPLHF. The DNA for the CDR3 is TGCAGTGCTAGAGATAAGGGCAGTTATAATTCACCCCTCCACTTT.

This clonotype was recorded many times. The chain employs TRBV20-1 and TRBJ2-2; 8 bases agree with TRBD2. Germline CDR1 is DFQATT and CDR2 is SNEGSKA (reference sequence). The CDR3 loop spans 15 amino acids. V was clipped by 5 bases and J by 7 bases; unmatched bases: 12. CDR3 nucleotides: TGCAGTGCTGGCCCCCAAGCGGGAGACGTCGGGGAGCTGTTTTTT. This encodes CSAGPQAGDVGELFF.

This clonotype was seen ten or more times. The rearrangement links TRBV30 to TRBJ2-1, with TRBD1 matching over 7 bases. Germline trimming cut 4 bases from V and 7 bases from J; bases unmatched to any gene: 7. Germline CDR1 reads GTSNPN; CDR2 reads SVGIG (reference sequence). The CDR3 consists of 13 residues. Here the CDR3 DNA reads TGTGCCTGGATACAGGGGAATAAAAATGAGCAGTTCTTC. Residues: CAWIQGNKNEQFF.

This clonotype was observed many times. This rearrangement joins TRBV5-1 to TRBJ2-3; TRBD2 matches 7 bases. CDR1 is SGHRS, CDR2 YFSETQ, per germline. The CDR3 spans 15 residues. V lost 4 bases, J lost 6 bases, and 11 bases stayed unmatched. The CDR3 nucleotides are TGCGCCAGCAGCGTGCTAGCGGAGGCCCAGGATACGCAGTATTTT. As protein: CASSVLAEAQDTQYF. Filled out from reference TRBV5-1 and TRBJ2-3, the complete variable domain reads KAGVTQTPRYLIKTRGQQVTLSCSPISGHRSVSWYQQTPGQGLQFLFEYFSETQRNKGNFPGRFSGRQFSNSRSEMNVSTLELGDSALYLCASSVLAEAQDTQYFGPGTRLTVL.

This clonotype was seen ten or more times. This chain uses TRBV20-1 with TRBJ2-2; D tentatively fits TRBD1 or TRBD2 (5 bases each). V shed 3 bases and J shed 13 bases, with 12 bases lying between them. CDR3 size: 11 residues. Germline V gives CDR1 DFQATT, CDR2 SNEGSKA (reference sequence). The CDR3 nucleotides are TGCAGTGCTAGTGGGGGACGAGGGCTGTTTTTT. It translates to CSASGGRGLFF.

This clonotype was observed many times. V gene TRBV20-1 combines with J gene TRBJ2-1; D gene uncertain. Trimming took off 0 bases at V and 9 bases at J, with 18 bases between the two ends. Germline V gives CDR1 DFQATT, CDR2 SNEGSKA (reference sequence). This CDR3 is 15 amino acids long. DNA for the CDR3: TGCAGTGCTAGAGATCAACAAAAGATACCCGCTGAGCAGTTCTTC. Translating gives CSARDQQKIPAEQFF.

This clonotype was seen at least ten times. V gene TRBV7-2 combines with J gene TRBJ2-1; D is possibly TRBD2 (5 bases). The germline V and J ends were trimmed by 4 bases and 4 bases, with 14 bases remaining between them. This CDR3 spans 15 amino acids. Germline assignment: CDR1 SGHTA and CDR2 FQGNSA. The chain's CDR3 is CASSYPGGYYNEQFF. The CDR3 DNA reads as TGTGCCAGCAGCTACCCAGGAGGTTATTACAATGAGCAGTTCTTC.

Ten or more counts support this clonotype. The J gene is TRBJ2-1, the V gene TRBV2; tentatively, D is TRBD1 (6 bases). CDR1 and CDR2 from the germline V gene are SNHLY and FYNNEI. The CDR3 runs 11 residues. Trimming stripped 6 bases from V and 9 bases from J, with 9 bases between. CDR3 sequence: CASRGAGEQFF. DNA for the CDR3: TGTGCCAGCAGGGGGGCCGGTGAGCAGTTCTTC.

The chain is built from TRBV7-9 and TRBJ2-7; TRBD1 agrees at 7 bases. From germline, CDR1 is SEHNR and CDR2 FQNEAQ (reference sequence). CDR3 length equals 12 residues. V gave up 5 bases and J gave up 6 bases; unmatched junction bases: 4. DNA of the CDR3: TGTGCCAGCAGCGAAACAGGGGCCGAGCAGTACTTC. This codes for CASSETGAEQYF. Supplemented by reference TRBV7-9 and TRBJ2-7, the full variable domain reads DTGVSQNPRHKITKRGQNVTFRCDPISEHNRLYWYRQTLGQGPEFLTYFQNEAQLEKSRLLSDRFSAERPKGSFSTLEIQRTEQGDSAMYLCASSETGAEQYFGPGTRLTVT.

This clonotype was found many times. This chain links TRBV5-1 with TRBJ2-5; 10 bases match TRBD2. This CDR3 contains 15 residues. Germline V CDR1 and CDR2: SGHRS, YFSETQ. V gave up 5 bases and J gave up 2 bases; unmatched junction bases: 6. The CDR3 sequence: CASRQAGGSQETQYF. CDR3 nucleotide sequence: TGCGCCAGCAGACAAGCGGGAGGGAGTCAAGAGACCCAGTACTTC.

This clonotype was seen at least ten times. J is TRBJ1-5 and V is TRBV20-1; D is ambiguous. Germline values: CDR1 DFQATT, CDR2 SNEGSKA (reference sequence). The CDR3 is 15 amino acids. V lost 6 bases, J lost 0 bases, and 15 bases lay in between. DNA of the CDR3: TGCAGTGCGCACCCTTTGGCGGATAGCAATCAGCCCCAGCATTTT. Translating gives CSAHPLADSNQPQHF.

This clonotype was seen many times. The chain is built from TRBV29-1 and TRBJ2-5; D is perhaps TRBD2 (5 bases). V shed 4 bases and J shed 5 bases, with 17 bases lying between them. The germline CDR1 and CDR2 sequences are SQVTM and ANQGSEA. The CDR3 length is 14 residues. The CDR3 spells CSVALVWRSETQYF. In DNA form, the CDR3 reads TGCAGCGTTGCCCTGGTGTGGAGGTCTGAGACCCAGTACTTC.